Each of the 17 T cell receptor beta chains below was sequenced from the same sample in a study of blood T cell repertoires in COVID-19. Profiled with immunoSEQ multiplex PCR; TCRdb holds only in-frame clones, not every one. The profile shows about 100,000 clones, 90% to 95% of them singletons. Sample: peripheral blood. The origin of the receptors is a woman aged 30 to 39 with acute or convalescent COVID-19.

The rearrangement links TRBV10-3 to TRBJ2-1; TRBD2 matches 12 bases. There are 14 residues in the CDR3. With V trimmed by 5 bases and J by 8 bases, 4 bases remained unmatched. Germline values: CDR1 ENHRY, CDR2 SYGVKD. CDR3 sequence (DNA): TGTGCCATCAGTCGACTAGCGGGAGAGGATGAGCAGTTCTTC. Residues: CAISRLAGEDEQFF.

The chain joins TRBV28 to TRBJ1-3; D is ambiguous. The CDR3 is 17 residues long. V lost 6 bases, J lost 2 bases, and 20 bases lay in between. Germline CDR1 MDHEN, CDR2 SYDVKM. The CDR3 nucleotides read TGTGCCAGCAGACCTGGCGGAGGGTGGGCGGCTGGAAACACCATATATTTT. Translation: CASRPGGGWAAGNTIYF.

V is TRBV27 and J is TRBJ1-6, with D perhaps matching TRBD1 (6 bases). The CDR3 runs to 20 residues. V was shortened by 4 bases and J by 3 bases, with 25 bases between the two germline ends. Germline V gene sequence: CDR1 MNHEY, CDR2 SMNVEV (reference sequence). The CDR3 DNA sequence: TGTGCCAGCAGTTCGATCCGGGACAACCACTTGCCCAACTATAATTCACCCCTCCACTTT. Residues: CASSSIRDNHLPNYNSPLHF.

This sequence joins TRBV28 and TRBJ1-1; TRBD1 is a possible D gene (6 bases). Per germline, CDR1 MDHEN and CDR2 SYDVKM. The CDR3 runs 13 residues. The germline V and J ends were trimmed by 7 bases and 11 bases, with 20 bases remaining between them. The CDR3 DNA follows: TGTGCCAGCATCCCCGGGACATGGGGATCCGCTTTCTTT. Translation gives CASIPGTWGSAFF.

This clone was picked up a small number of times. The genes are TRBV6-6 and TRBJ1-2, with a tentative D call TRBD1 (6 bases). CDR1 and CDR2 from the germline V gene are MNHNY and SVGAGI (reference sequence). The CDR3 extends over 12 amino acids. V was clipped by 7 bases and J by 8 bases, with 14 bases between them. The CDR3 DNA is TGTGCCAGCACCACCCTCCAGGGGGGCTACACCTTC. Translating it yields CASTTLQGGYTF.

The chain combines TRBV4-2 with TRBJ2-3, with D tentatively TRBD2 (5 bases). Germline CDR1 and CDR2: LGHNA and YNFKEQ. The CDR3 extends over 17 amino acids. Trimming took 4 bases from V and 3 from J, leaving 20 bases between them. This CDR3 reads CASSPVLSWERTDTQYF. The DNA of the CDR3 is TGTGCCAGCAGCCCGGTATTATCGTGGGAGAGGACAGATACGCAGTATTTT.

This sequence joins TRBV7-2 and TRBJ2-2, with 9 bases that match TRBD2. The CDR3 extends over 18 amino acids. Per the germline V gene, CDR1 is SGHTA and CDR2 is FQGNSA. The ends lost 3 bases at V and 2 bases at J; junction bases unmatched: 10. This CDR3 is CASSLVLPGLANTGELFF. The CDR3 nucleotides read TGTGCCAGCAGCTTGGTCCTGCCGGGACTAGCAAACACCGGGGAGCTGTTTTTT.

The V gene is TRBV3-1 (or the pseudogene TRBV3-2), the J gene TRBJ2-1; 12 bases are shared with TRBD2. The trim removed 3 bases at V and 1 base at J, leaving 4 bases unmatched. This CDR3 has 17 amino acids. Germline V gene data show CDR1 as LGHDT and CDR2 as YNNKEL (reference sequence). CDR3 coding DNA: TGTGCCAGCAGCCACCGGACTAGCGGGGCATCCTACAATGAGCAGTTCTTC. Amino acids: CASSHRTSGASYNEQFF.

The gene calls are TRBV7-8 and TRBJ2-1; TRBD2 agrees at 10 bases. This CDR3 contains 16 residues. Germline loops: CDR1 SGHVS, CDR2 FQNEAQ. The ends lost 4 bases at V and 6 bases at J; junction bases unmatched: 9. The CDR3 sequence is CASSYLRLAGFNEQFF. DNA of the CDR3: TGTGCCAGCAGCTACCTCCGACTAGCGGGTTTCAATGAGCAGTTCTTC. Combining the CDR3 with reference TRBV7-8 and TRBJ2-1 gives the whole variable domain GAGVSQSPRYKVAKRGQDVALRCDPISGHVSLFWYQQALGQGPEFLTYFQNEAQLDKSGLPSDRFFAERPEGSVSTLKIQRTQQEDSAVYLCASSYLRLAGFNEQFFGPGTRLTVL.

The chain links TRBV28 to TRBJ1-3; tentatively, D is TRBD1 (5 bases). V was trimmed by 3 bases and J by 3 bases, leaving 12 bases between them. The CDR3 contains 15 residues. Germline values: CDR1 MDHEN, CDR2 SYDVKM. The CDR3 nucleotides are TGTGCCAGCAGTTTTGGCAGGGTTAGTGGAAACACCATATATTTT. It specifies CASSFGRVSGNTIYF. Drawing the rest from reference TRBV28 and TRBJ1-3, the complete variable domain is DVKVTQSSRYLVKRTGEKVFLECVQDMDHENMFWYRQDPGLGLRLIYFSYDVKMKEKGDIPEGYSVSREKKERFSLILESASTNQTSMYLCASSFGRVSGNTIYFGEGSWLTVV.

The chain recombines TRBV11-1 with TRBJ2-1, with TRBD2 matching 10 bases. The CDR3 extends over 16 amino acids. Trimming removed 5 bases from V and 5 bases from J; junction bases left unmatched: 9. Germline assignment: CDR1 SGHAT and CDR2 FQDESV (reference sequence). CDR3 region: CASSLPSGRAHNEQFF. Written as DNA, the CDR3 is TGTGCCAGCAGCCTTCCCAGCGGGAGGGCCCACAATGAGCAGTTCTTC.

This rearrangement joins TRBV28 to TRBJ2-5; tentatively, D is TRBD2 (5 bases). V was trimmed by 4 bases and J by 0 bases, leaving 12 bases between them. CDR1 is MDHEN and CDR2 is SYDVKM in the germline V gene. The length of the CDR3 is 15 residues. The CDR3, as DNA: TGTGCCAGCAGTTCTCAGCGGACCCACCAAGAGACCCAGTACTTC. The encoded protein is CASSSQRTHQETQYF.

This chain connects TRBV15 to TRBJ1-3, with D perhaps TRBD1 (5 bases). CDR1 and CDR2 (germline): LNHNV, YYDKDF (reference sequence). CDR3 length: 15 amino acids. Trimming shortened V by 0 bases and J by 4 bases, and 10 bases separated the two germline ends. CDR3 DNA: TGTGCCACCAGCAGAGATCAGGGTCGCGGAAACACCATATATTTT. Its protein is CATSRDQGRGNTIYF.

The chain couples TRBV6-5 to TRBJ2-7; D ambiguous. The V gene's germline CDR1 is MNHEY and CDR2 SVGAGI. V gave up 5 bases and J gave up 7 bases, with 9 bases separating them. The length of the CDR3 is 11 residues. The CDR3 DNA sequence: TGTGCCAGCAGTCTTCTTAGTGAGCAGTACTTC. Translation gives CASSLLSEQYF.

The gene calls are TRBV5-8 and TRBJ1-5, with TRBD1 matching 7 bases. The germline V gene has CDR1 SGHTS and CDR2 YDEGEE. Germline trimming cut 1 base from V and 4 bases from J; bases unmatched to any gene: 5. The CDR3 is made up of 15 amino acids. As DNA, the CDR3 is TGTGCCAGCAGCTTGTGGGGACAGTCGAATCAGCCCCAGCATTTT. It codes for CASSLWGQSNQPQHF.

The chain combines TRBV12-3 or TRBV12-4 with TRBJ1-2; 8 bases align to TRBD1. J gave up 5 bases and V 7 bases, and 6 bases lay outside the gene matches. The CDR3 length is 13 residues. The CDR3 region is CASTRQGRYGYTF. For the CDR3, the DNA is TGTGCCAGCACCCGACAGGGGAGGTATGGCTACACCTTC.

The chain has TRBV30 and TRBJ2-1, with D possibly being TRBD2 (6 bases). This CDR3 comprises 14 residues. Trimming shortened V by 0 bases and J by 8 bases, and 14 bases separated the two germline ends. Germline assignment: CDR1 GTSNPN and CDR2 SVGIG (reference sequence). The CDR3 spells CAWSVFGSGDEQFF. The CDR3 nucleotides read TGTGCCTGGAGTGTCTTCGGGAGTGGCGATGAGCAGTTCTTC.